The TCR beta chain described here comes from a study of PD-L1 blockade in urothelial cancer. Study-wide background: Patients had undergone 0 to 3 prior chemotherapy regimens. The median number of T cells present in blood samples was under 150,000.

Sequenced by immunoSEQ multiplex PCR; TCRdb stores in-frame clones only, minus some. Of approximately 120,000 clones listed, about 84% were seen once; the top ten hold 2% to 3%. Study-level points and caveats: TCR clonality was measured in pretreatment peripheral blood. Clonality below the median predicted better survival.

Per the germline V gene, CDR1 is SNHLY and CDR2 is FYNNEI. Trimming took off 8 bases at V and 0 bases at J, with 11 bases between the two ends. This CDR3 spans 14 amino acids. As for time point: peripheral blood 6 weeks after treatment start. With regard to this clone: What it binds is unknown.

The sequencing here drew on PBMCs, taken around atezolizumab (anti-PD-L1) treatment. This TCR derives from a man over 45 with urothelial cancer. The chain recombines TRBV2 with TRBJ1-5, with D possibly TRBD1 on 5 matching bases. This CDR3 reads CASGRGYSNQPQHF. Written as DNA, the CDR3 is TGTGCCAGCGGAAGGGGCTATAGCAATCAGCCCCAGCATTTT.